The rows below give T cell receptor beta chains drawn from one sample of a study of beta chain features in type 1 diabetes. The data were produced by immunoSEQ multiplex PCR, yet TCRdb's version contains in-frame clones alone and is incomplete. The sample yields 150,000 to 200,000 clones, roughly 59% seen once. The sample comprised naive CD4+ T cells from blood. The source is a man in his thirties or forties with type 1 diabetes. CDR3s include the opening cysteine and the closing phenylalanine or tryptophan. The D gene is left open where the match is weak. The listing skips clone size in some rows; elsewhere it reads once, few, many or a size class.

D,J,V,size,CDR3,DNA
-,TRBJ1-2,TRBV14,-,CASSPSGGFTGYTF,TGTGCCAGCAGCCCTTCGGGAGGATTCACTGGCTACACCTTC
-,TRBJ1-5,TRBV30,few,CAWSFTGNQPQHF,TGTGCCTGGAGCTTCACAGGTAATCAGCCCCAGCATTTT
-,TRBJ1-2,TRBV28,-,CASTPGWGATRAAAPF,TGTGCCAGCACCCCCGGCTGGGGGGCAACCCGCGCCGCGGCCCCATTC
-,TRBJ2-2,TRBV29-1,-,CSAEPANTGELFF,TGCAGCGCTGAGCCCGCGAACACCGGGGAGCTGTTTTTT
-,TRBJ2-7,TRBV7-2,-,CASSSQGHEQYF,TGTGCCAGCAGCTCACAGGGCCACGAGCAGTACTTC
TRBD1,TRBJ2-7,TRBV19,-,CASRDRDYEQYF,TGTGCCAGTAGAGACAGGGACTACGAGCAGTACTTC
TRBD1,TRBJ1-2,TRBV29-1,-,CSVGQGDGYTF,TGCAGCGTTGGACAGGGCGATGGCTACACCTTC
-,TRBJ2-1,TRBV9,-,CASSVSTEKYNEQFF,TGTGCCAGCAGCGTATCAACAGAAAAGTACAATGAGCAGTTCTTC
TRBD1,TRBJ1-5,TRBV18,-,CASSLATGGYNQPQHF,TGTGCCAGCTCACTAGCGACAGGGGGCTACAATCAGCCCCAGCATTTT
-,TRBJ2-5,TRBV20-1,few,CSVEREETQYF,TGCAGTGTGGAACGGGAAGAGACCCAGTACTTC
TRBD1,TRBJ1-6,TRBV30,-,CAWSTGQANSPLHF,TGTGCCTGGAGCACCGGACAGGCTAATTCACCCCTCCACTTT
-,TRBJ1-3,TRBV9,-,CASSPGWISGNTIYF,TGTGCCAGCAGCCCGGGCTGGATATCTGGAAACACCATATATTTT
-,TRBJ2-7,TRBV29-1,-,CSVDGTTHEQYF,TGCAGCGTTGATGGGACAACCCACGAGCAGTACTTC
TRBD1,TRBJ2-1,TRBV7-9,-,CASSFGQAYNEQFF,TGTGCCAGCAGCTTCGGACAGGCCTACAATGAGCAGTTCTTC
TRBD1,TRBJ2-3,TRBV29-1,few,CSVQGQGATDTQYF,TGCAGCGTTCAGGGACAGGGGGCTACAGATACGCAGTATTTT
TRBD2,TRBJ2-7,TRBV7-2,-,CASNVLAGGSYEQYF,TGTGCCAGCAACGTACTAGCGGGGGGCTCCTACGAGCAGTACTTC
-,TRBJ2-5,TRBV29-1,-,CSVGLPQETQYF,TGCAGCGTTGGACTACCCCAAGAGACCCAGTACTTC
-,TRBJ1-5,TRBV19,-,CASRGPGPQHF,TGTGCCAGTAGGGGGCCAGGGCCCCAGCATTTT
-,TRBJ2-5,TRBV20-1,-,CSVLGKQTQYF,TGCAGTGTCCTAGGGAAACAGACCCAGTACTTC
-,TRBJ1-2,TRBV30,-,CAWSVQQGTGYTF,TGTGCCTGGAGTGTACAACAGGGCACGGGCTACACCTTC
-,TRBJ2-3,TRBV4-3,-,CASSSSSGDADTQYF,TGCGCCAGCAGCTCATCATCGGGGGACGCAGATACGCAGTATTTT
-,TRBJ2-5,TRBV29-1,few,CSAGHQETQYF,TGCAGCGCGGGACACCAAGAGACCCAGTACTTC
-,TRBJ2-7,TRBV2,-,CASSAPGGPYEQYF,TGTGCCAGCAGTGCGCCAGGGGGGCCCTACGAGCAGTACTTC
-,TRBJ2-5,TRBV30,-,CAWSVQGLTGETQYF,TGTGCCTGGAGTGTCCAGGGGCTAACAGGAGAGACCCAGTACTTC
TRBD1,TRBJ2-7,TRBV5-1,-,CASSRDRAYEQYF,TGCGCCAGCAGCCGTGACAGGGCCTACGAGCAGTACTTC
-,TRBJ2-4,TRBV7-9,-,CASSLGTALGKNIQYF,TGTGCCAGCAGCTTAGGGACAGCCTTAGGCAAAAACATTCAGTACTTC
TRBD1,TRBJ1-1,TRBV29-1,-,CSHTGGTEAFF,TGCAGCCACACAGGGGGCACTGAAGCTTTCTTT
TRBD1,TRBJ2-7,TRBV7-2,once,CASSLGAGTGSYEQYF,TGTGCCAGCAGCTTAGGGGCCGGGACAGGATCCTACGAGCAGTACTTC
TRBD2,TRBJ2-3,TRBV29-1,few,CSGLAIDTQYF,TGCAGTGGACTAGCGATTGATACGCAGTATTTT
TRBD2,TRBJ2-7,TRBV28,-,CASRASGETYEQYF,TGTGCCAGCAGGGCTAGCGGCGAAACCTACGAGCAGTACTTC
-,TRBJ2-3,TRBV28,-,CASTSQGRAGGTDTQYF,TGTGCCAGCACCTCTCAAGGCCGGGCAGGCGGGACAGATACGCAGTATTTT
TRBD1,TRBJ1-2,TRBV30,few,CAWSQGQDGYTF,TGTGCCTGGAGTCAGGGACAGGATGGCTACACCTTC
TRBD1,TRBJ1-5,TRBV18,-,CASSRRTGEDQPQHF,TGTGCCAGCTCGCGTAGAACAGGGGAGGATCAGCCCCAGCATTTT
-,TRBJ2-1,TRBV11-2,-,CASSFSEGVYNEQFF,TGTGCCAGCAGCTTCTCAGAGGGGGTCTACAATGAGCAGTTCTTC
-,TRBJ1-2,TRBV30,-,CAWSSQADYGYTF,TGTGCCTGGAGTAGCCAGGCTGACTATGGCTACACCTTC
TRBD1,TRBJ1-5,TRBV29-1,few,CSVEGQGGQPQHF,TGCAGCGTTGAGGGACAGGGCGGACAGCCCCAGCATTTT
TRBD1,TRBJ2-5,TRBV29-1,few,CSGRQGQETQYF,TGCAGCGGCCGACAGGGCCAAGAGACCCAGTACTTC
-,TRBJ2-1,TRBV29-1,-,CTTDGTGYNEQFF,TGCACCACGGACGGGACGGGCTACAATGAGCAGTTCTTC
-,TRBJ2-1,TRBV29-1,-,CSKRTESNEQFF,TGCAGCAAAAGGACAGAATCCAATGAGCAGTTCTTC
-,TRBJ2-5,TRBV18,few,CASSPGTVGETQYF,TGTGCCAGCTCACCGGGGACGGTGGGAGAGACCCAGTACTTC
TRBD1,TRBJ2-5,TRBV30,few,CAWVRGQALTAQYF,TGTGCCTGGGTGCGGGGACAGGCCCTGACGGCCCAGTACTTC
TRBD1,TRBJ2-7,TRBV30,-,CAWQTGDEQYF,TGTGCCTGGCAAACAGGGGACGAGCAGTACTTC
TRBD2,TRBJ2-1,TRBV10-2,-,CASSESTSGNHEQFF,TGCGCCAGCAGTGAGTCAACTAGCGGGAACCATGAGCAGTTCTTC
-,TRBJ1-2,TRBV5-1,-,CASSLNSLNYGYTF,TGCGCCAGCAGCTTGAACAGCTTAAACTATGGCTACACCTTC
-,TRBJ1-6,TRBV6-6,-,CASRGRTNSPLHF,TGTGCCAGCAGGGGACGGACGAATTCACCCCTCCACTTT
TRBD2,TRBJ2-5,TRBV9,-,CASSVARGLAGKETQYF,TGTGCCAGCAGCGTAGCTAGGGGACTAGCGGGAAAAGAGACCCAGTACTTC
-,TRBJ1-2,TRBV10-3,-,CAISEERQANYGYTF,TGTGCCATCAGTGAGGAAAGACAGGCTAACTATGGCTACACCTTC
-,TRBJ2-3,TRBV5-4,-,CATPRTTGSSTDTQYF,TGTGCCACCCCTAGAACCACAGGCTCCAGCACAGATACGCAGTATTTT
-,TRBJ2-5,TRBV29-1,-,CSVLTVEETQYF,TGCAGCGTCTTGACTGTGGAGGAGACCCAGTACTTC